This T cell receptor (beta chain) was identified during a study of T cells in Graves' hyperthyroidism and ophthalmopathy (dated by TCRdb to the late 2010s). With regard to the full study: Peripheral blood was sampled at the time of initial diagnosis, prior to any treatment. Once sampling was done, hyperthyroidism patients were given methimazole at a starting dose of 30 mg daily, whereas ophthalmopathy patients were given high-dose intravenous methylprednisolone. For training and testing, the 80 to 100 patients in the discovery cohort were randomly divided in a 7:3 ratio. In roughly six Graves' hyperthyroidism patients, the study also compared T-cell repertoires from thyroid tissue with T-cell repertoires from blood. Whether ophthalmopathy could be predicted prospectively was tested in an independent validation cohort made up of some 20 hyperthyroidism patients plus 17 patients who later progressed to ophthalmopathy. To identify TCR V-J signatures that set the groups apart, the researchers used a discovery cohort of 90 to 100 patients, made up of roughly 45 with Graves' ophthalmopathy and 57 with stable Graves' hyperthyroidism. TCR Vbeta CDR3 sequencing of 120 to 150 peripheral blood samples (over 40 ophthalmopathy, over 70 hyperthyroidism and around 17 progressor patients) is reported in the paper.

TCR beta CDR3 regions were amplified from RNA transcripts. A first-round RT-PCR of the TCR CDR3 used the HTBI primer set with the Qiagen OneStep RT-PCR kit. A second multiplex PCR round built the libraries, followed by size selection and purification. The libraries were sequenced on an Illumina HiSeq2000 using paired-end 100 bp reads. The authors' analysis ran thus. SOAPnuke was used to process the raw data, throwing out any read that contained adapters or uncalled bases, had a mean Phred below 15, or lacked an exact constant-primer or identifier match. High-quality paired reads were merged with COPE v1.2.5, and unique nucleotide sequences were defined as clonotypes. MiTCR v1.1 was used to align the clonotypes against IMGT TRBV, TRBD and TRBJ reference segments. Only V-J combinations with frequency above 0.0001, covering about 99% of repertoires, were analysed. A TCS score was defined as the ratio between F50 (clonal expansion) and ExV (chaos), using BLOSUM62-based TCRdist between CDR3 peptides within each V-J. Welch's t-statistics and random forest reduced just over 500 V-J features to 13, which were used in a naive Bayes classifier (R e1071). TCRdb itself trimmed the public reads at Q25 with fastp, ran MiXCR and retained productive beta chains. When rows share a CDR3 protein, they turn into one entry using the most common DNA and genes. The V and J calls follow TCRdb's processing rather than the paper's. This sample comprises 300,000 to 450,000 distinct CDR3 sequences, around a sixth of them detected only once. Clones ranked in the top ten supply around two fifths of the sample.

Overall study results and their limits: No statistical method was used to fix the sample size in advance, and group allocation was not hidden from the investigators. During validation, the model predicted progression to ophthalmopathy a median of approximately six months ahead of onset, with more than 60% sensitivity and 72.22% specificity. In cross-validation, a model built on a 13 V-J signature told ophthalmopathy apart from stable hyperthyroidism with 85% to 90% sensitivity and about 81% specificity, and in testing the same model reached 80%/75%. Most expanded thyroid clonotypes (frequency above 0.001) were also detected in blood, suggesting blood repertoires may reflect thyroid immune responses.

Ophthalmopathy patients had moderately to severely active disease, Clinical Activity Score of at least 3, NOSPECS grade of at least 4, and duration under 3 months. The study excluded patients with uncontrolled infections, other autoimmune diseases, pregnancy or lactation. Diagnoses relied on clinical symptoms, serum thyroxine and TRAb, thyroid ultrasound and orbital computed tomography. PBMCs were isolated from 7.5 to 10 ml of fresh peripheral blood by Ficoll-Paque density gradient centrifugation. Total RNA was extracted with Trizol reagent, and quality was checked on an Agilent 2100 Bioanalyzer. This clonotype was counted many times. Its antigen is currently not known. Base qualities are not provided; no much larger clone lies one nucleotide away. The sequenced material came from blood. The TCR was taken from a man aged 18 to 29 with Graves' ophthalmopathy.

In nucleotide form, the sequence is TGTGCCAGCAGCGGGGTTGGACTAGCGGGGGGGACGAGCTCCTACAATGAGCAGTTCTTC. Its translation reads: CASSGVGLAGGTSSYNEQFF. The chain was built from TRBV6-1 and TRBJ2-1; 15 bases in the middle match TRBD2. Taken from the germline V gene, the CDR1 and CDR2 loops are MNHNS and SASEGT. Compared with germline, V lacks 6 bases and J lacks 0 bases; bases without a gene match: 12. There are 20 amino acids in the CDR3, from cysteine to phenylalanine inclusive. The DNA shown is the 60-base CDR3, in frame from base 1.